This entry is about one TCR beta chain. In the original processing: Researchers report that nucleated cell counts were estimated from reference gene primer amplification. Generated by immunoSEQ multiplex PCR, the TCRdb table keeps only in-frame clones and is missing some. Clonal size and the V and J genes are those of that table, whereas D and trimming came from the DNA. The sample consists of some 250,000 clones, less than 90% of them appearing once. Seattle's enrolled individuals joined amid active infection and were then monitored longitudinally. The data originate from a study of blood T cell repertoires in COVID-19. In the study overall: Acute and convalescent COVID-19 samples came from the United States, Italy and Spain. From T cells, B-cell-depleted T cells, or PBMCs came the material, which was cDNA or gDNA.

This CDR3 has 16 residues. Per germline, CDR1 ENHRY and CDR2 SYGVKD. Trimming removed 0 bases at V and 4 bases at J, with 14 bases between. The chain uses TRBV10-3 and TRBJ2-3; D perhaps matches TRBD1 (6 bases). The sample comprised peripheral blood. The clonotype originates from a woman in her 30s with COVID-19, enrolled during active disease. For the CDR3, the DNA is TGTGCCATCAGTGAGTCTCAGGGGATGGGAGCAGATACGCAGTATTTT. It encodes CAISESQGMGADTQYF.